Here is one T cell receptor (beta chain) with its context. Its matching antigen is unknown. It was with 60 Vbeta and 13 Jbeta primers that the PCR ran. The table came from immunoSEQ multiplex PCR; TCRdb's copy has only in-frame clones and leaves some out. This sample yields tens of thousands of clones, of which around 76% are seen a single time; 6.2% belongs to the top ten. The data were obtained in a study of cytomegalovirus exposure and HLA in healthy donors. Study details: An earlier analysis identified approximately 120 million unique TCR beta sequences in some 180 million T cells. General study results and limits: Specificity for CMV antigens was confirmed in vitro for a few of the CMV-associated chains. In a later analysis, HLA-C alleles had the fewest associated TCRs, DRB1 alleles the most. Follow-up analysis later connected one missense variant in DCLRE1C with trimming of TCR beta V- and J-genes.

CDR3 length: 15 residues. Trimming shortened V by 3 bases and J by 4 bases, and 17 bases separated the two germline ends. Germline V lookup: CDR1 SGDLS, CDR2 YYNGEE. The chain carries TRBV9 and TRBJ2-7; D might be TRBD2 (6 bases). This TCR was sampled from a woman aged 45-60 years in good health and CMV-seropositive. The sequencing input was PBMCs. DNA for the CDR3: TGTGCCAGCAGCGCCTCGGCATCCGGAGGGTACGAGCAGTACTTC. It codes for CASSASASGGYEQYF.